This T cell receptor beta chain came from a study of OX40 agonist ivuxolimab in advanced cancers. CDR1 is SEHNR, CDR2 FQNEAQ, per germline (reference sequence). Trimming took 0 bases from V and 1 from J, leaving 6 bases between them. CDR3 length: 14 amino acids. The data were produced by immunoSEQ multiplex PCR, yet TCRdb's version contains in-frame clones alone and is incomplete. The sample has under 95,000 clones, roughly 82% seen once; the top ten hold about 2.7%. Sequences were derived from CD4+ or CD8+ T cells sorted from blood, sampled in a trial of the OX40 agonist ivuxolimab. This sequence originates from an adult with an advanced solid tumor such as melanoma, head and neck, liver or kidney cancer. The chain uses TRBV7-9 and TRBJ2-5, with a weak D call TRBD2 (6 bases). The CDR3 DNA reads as TGTGCCAGCAGCTTAGCGGAGGGCCAAGAGACCCAGTACTTC. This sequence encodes CASSLAEGQETQYF.